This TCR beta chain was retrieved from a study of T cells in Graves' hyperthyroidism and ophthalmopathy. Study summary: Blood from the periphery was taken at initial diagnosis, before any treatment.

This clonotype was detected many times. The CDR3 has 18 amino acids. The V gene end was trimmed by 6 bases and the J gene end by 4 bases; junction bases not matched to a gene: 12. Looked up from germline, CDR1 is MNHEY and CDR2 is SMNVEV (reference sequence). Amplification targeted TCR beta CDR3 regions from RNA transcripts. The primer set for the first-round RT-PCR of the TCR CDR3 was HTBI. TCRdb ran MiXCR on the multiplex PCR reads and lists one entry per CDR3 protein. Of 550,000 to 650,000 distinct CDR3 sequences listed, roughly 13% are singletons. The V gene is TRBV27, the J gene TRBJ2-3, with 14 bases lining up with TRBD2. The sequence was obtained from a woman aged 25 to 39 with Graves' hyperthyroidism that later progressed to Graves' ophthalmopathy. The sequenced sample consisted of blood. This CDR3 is CASRLKGLAGGRADTQYF. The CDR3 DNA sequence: TGTGCCAGCAGGTTAAAAGGACTAGCGGGAGGTAGGGCAGATACGCAGTATTTT.